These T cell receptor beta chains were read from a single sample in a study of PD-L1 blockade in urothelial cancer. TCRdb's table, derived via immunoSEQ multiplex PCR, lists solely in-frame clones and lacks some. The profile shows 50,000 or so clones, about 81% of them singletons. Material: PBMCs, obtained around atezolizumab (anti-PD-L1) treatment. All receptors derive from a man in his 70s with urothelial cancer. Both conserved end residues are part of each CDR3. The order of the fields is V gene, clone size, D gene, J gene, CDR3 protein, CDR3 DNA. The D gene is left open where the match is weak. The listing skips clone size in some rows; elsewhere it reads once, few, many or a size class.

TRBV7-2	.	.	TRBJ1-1	CASSPRRGIQAFF	TGTGCCAGCAGCCCCCGACGGGGGATCCAAGCTTTCTTT
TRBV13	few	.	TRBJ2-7	CASSFGRQGREQYF	TGTGCCAGCAGCTTCGGGCGTCAGGGTCGGGAGCAGTACTTC
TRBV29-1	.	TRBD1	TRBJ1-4	CSVGGGRGNEKLFF	TGCAGCGTTGGGGGCGGCAGGGGGAATGAAAAACTGTTTTTT
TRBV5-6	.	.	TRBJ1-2	CASSPGLGGRGYTF	TGTGCCAGCAGCCCGGGTCTGGGAGGGCGTGGCTACACCTTC
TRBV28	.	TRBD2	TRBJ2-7	CASKIEREIDEQYF	TGTGCCAGCAAAATAGAGCGGGAGATAGACGAGCAGTACTTC
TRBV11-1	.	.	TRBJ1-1	CASSLAGPRNTEAFF	TGTGCCAGCAGCTTAGCGGGGCCGAGGAACACTGAAGCTTTCTTT
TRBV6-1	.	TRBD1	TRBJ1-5	CASIAGQGNQPQHF	TGTGCCAGCATTGCGGGACAGGGCAATCAGCCCCAGCATTTT
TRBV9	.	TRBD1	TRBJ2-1	CASSVSGGSGYEQFF	TGTGCCAGCAGCGTATCAGGGGGATCGGGTTACGAGCAGTTCTTC
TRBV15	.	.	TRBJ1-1	CATSREADTEAFF	TGTGCCACCAGCAGAGAGGCAGACACTGAAGCTTTCTTT
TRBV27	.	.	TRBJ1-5	CASRLLGGDRQPQHF	TGTGCCAGCCGTCTCCTTGGGGGGGATAGACAGCCCCAGCATTTT
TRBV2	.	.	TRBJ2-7	CASSPDRTKGNSYEQYF	TGTGCCAGCAGTCCGGACAGAACCAAAGGGAACTCCTACGAGCAGTACTTC
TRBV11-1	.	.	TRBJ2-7	CASSPTGTRYEQYF	TGTGCCAGCAGCCCGACAGGGACTCGCTACGAGCAGTACTTC
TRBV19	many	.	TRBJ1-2	CATMERGYTF	TGTGCCACCATGGAGAGGGGCTACACCTTC
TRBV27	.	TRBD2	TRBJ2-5	CASSLFRTSGGAGETQYF	TGTGCCAGCAGTTTATTCAGGACTAGCGGGGGGGCAGGAGAGACCCAGTACTTC
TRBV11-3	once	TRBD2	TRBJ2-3	CASSSGTSAHTDTQYF	TGTGCCAGCAGCTCCGGGACTAGCGCACACACAGATACGCAGTATTTT
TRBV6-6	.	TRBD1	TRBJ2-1	CASSYGRTGLGNEQFF	TGTGCCAGCAGTTACGGAAGGACAGGGCTTGGGAATGAGCAGTTCTTC
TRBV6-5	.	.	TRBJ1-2	CASSESRGYTF	TGTGCCAGCAGTGAAAGCCGAGGGTACACCTTC